This T cell receptor beta chain appears in the sequencing data of a study of T cells in Graves' hyperthyroidism and ophthalmopathy. Study in general: Peripheral blood was obtained at initial diagnosis, preceding any treatment. The study, taken as a whole, reports: Clonotypes that were expanded in thyroid above 0.001 mostly appeared in blood too.

Worth noting for this clonotype: Its target is unknown.

Newly diagnosed patients aged 18 to 65 had hyperthyroidism of under 2 months' duration. RNA transcripts yielded amplified TCR beta CDR3 regions. First-round RT-PCR of the TCR CDR3 relied on the HTBI primer set. TCRdb ran MiXCR on the multiplex PCR reads and lists one entry per CDR3 protein. The table records roughly 700,000 distinct CDR3 sequences, around 40% of them present only once. Germline lookup yields CDR1 PRHDT and CDR2 FYEKMQ (reference sequence). Trimming pared 5 bases from V and 3 bases from J, leaving 19 bases between. This CDR3 spans 16 amino acids. The receptor comes from a middle-aged woman with Graves' hyperthyroidism. The sequenced material came from blood. This rearrangement joins TRBV13 to TRBJ1-2; a possible D gene is TRBD1 (5 bases). The CDR3 loop is CASSQEGSRQDYGYTF. Written as DNA, the CDR3 is TGTGCCAGCAGCCAAGAGGGGTCGCGGCAGGACTATGGCTACACCTTC.